This TCR beta chain comes out of a study of persistence of HIV-infected CD4 T cells. Background on the study: Anti-CD3/anti-CD28 beads activated more cells than antigen stimulation did.

Anti-CD3/anti-CD28 beads served as a nonspecific positive control stimulus. Responding CD4+ T cells were sorted by upregulation of both CD40 ligand and CD69. Turning to this clone: Its antigen remains unidentified.

The CDR3 consists of 16 residues. Trimming at V came to 0 bases and at J to 3 bases, leaving 5 bases not matched to a gene. Looked up from germline, CDR1 is SGHNT and CDR2 is YENEEA. Sequencing used immunoSEQ version 4 in survey mode. The data were produced by immunoSEQ multiplex PCR, yet TCRdb's version contains in-frame clones alone and is incomplete. The sample shows 40,000 to 55,000 clones, over 80% of them seen only once. Sequences were derived from CD4+ T cells sorted from PBMCs after roughly 18-hour stimulation, sampled from a patient who received antiretroviral therapy. The J gene is TRBJ2-7, the V gene TRBV11-3; TRBD2 matches at 10 bases. The clonotype was recovered from an adult woman with HIV who was CMV-seropositive. In DNA, the CDR3 is TGTGCCAGCAGCTTAGACGTAGCGGGGGGTGGCTACGAGCAGTACTTC. This sequence encodes CASSLDVAGGGYEQYF.